This T cell receptor beta chain was observed in a study of cytomegalovirus exposure and HLA in healthy donors. Study-level findings and limits: Cytomegalovirus-associated status was assigned to about 150 TCR beta chains.

CDR3 size: 13 residues. The germline V gene has CDR1 MNHNS and CDR2 SASEGT. Trimming cost V 5 bases and J 2 bases, with 10 bases left between them. This clone was counted a few times. The antigen remains undetermined. The PCR ran on 60 Vbeta and 13 Jbeta primers. The repertoire was sequenced with immunoSEQ multiplex PCR; TCRdb's copy has only in-frame clones and lacks some. The profile shows roughly 170,000 clones, roughly 88% of them singletons. The chain carries TRBV6-1 and TRBJ2-7; D uncertain. Material: PBMCs. The clonotype originates from a girl under 10 years old in good health and CMV-seropositive. The CDR3, as DNA: TGTGCCAGCAGTCCTGTCCCTGCCTACGAGCAGTACTTC. Its translation is CASSPVPAYEQYF.